A selection of T cell receptor beta chains follows, all from one sample in a study of graft-versus-host responses after intestinal transplantation. This table comes from immunoSEQ multiplex PCR, and its TCRdb copy is limited to in-frame clones, with some not included. Of 6,500 to 7,500 clones detected, around 23% appear once; the ten largest clones hold more than 4%. Sequenced here: alloreactive CD4+ T cells from a mixed lymphocyte reaction culture, sampled before transplantation. These receptors were collected from a human patient who was an organ donor for intestinal transplantation. The CDR3 runs from the conserved cysteine through the conserved F or W. The D gene is left open where the match is weak. For some rows the clone size is stated as once, few or many, or as a class when expanded; others skip it.

size,D,J,V,CDR3,DNA
.,.,TRBJ2-5,TRBV5-4,CASSQVGRQETQYF,TGTGCCAGCAGCCAAGTGGGACGCCAAGAGACCCAGTACTTC
few,.,TRBJ2-1,TRBV7-3,CASTSLNEQFF,TGTGCCAGCACTTCCCTCAATGAGCAGTTCTTC
.,.,TRBJ1-1,TRBV30,CAWSVTGRTEAFF,TGTGCCTGGAGTGTAACAGGGAGGACTGAAGCTTTCTTT
.,TRBD1,TRBJ1-5,TRBV28,CASSGDREQPQHF,TGTGCCAGCAGTGGGGACAGGGAGCAGCCCCAGCATTTT
few,.,TRBJ1-6,TRBV10-3,CAISTSEAFNSPLHF,TGTGCCATCAGCACCTCAGAGGCCTTTAATTCACCCCTCCACTTT
once,.,TRBJ2-2,TRBV4-3,CASSQDLDRTGELFF,TGCGCCAGCAGCCAAGATCTGGATCGCACCGGGGAGCTGTTTTTT
.,TRBD1,TRBJ2-7,TRBV12-5,CASGLWRQGYEQYF,TGTGCTAGTGGTTTGTGGCGACAGGGCTACGAGCAGTACTTC
.,.,TRBJ2-5,TRBV7-7,CASSAHLDGSEETQYF,TGTGCCAGCAGCGCCCACCTAGACGGATCCGAAGAGACCCAGTACTTC
few,TRBD2,TRBJ2-7,TRBV5-5,CASSSGLAGVYEQYF,TGTGCCAGCAGCTCTGGACTAGCGGGAGTTTACGAGCAGTACTTC
.,.,TRBJ1-5,TRBV19,CASSIGGLINQPQHF,TGTGCCAGTAGTATTGGGGGATTGATCAATCAGCCCCAGCATTTT
.,TRBD2,TRBJ2-2,TRBV27,CASSPRTSGATGELFF,TGTGCCAGCAGTCCCAGGACTAGCGGAGCTACCGGGGAGCTGTTTTTT
.,.,TRBJ2-2,TRBV6-5,CASSYLYTGELFF,TGTGCCAGCAGTTACTTATACACCGGGGAGCTGTTTTTT
.,.,TRBJ2-3,TRBV7-3,CASSRQGSTDTQYF,TGTGCCAGCAGCAGGCAGGGCTCCACAGATACGCAGTATTTT
.,.,TRBJ1-5,TRBV4-3,CASSQDYPGNIGQPQHF,TGCGCCAGCAGCCAAGATTATCCAGGGAATATAGGGCAGCCCCAGCATTTT
.,TRBD2,TRBJ2-3,TRBV4-3,CASSLSSGRATDTQYF,TGCGCCAGCAGCCTCTCTAGCGGGAGGGCCACAGATACGCAGTATTTT
.,.,TRBJ1-1,TRBV6-1,CASTEGGRAFF,TGTGCCAGCACCGAGGGGGGTAGAGCTTTCTTT
few,.,TRBJ1-2,TRBV7-2,CASSLRGTPHYGYTF,TGTGCCAGCAGCTTAAGGGGGACACCCCACTATGGCTACACCTTC
.,.,TRBJ2-7,TRBV6-6,CASSYERTYEQYF,TGTGCCAGCAGTTACGAGCGGACCTACGAGCAGTACTTC
medium-sized,TRBD1,TRBJ1-2,TRBV4-2,CASSQVRTGEDNYGYTF,TGTGCCAGCAGCCAAGTCCGGACAGGGGAGGATAACTATGGCTACACCTTC
few,TRBD1,TRBJ1-1,TRBV7-8,CASSFDRVTEAFF,TGTGCCAGCAGCTTCGACAGGGTCACTGAAGCTTTCTTT
.,.,TRBJ1-2,TRBV11-2,CASSEQRASRKTYGYTF,TGTGCCAGCAGCGAGCAAAGAGCAAGCAGAAAGACCTATGGCTACACCTTC
.,.,TRBJ1-2,TRBV7-9,CASSLTSPYGYTF,TGTGCCAGCAGCTTAACGAGCCCGTATGGCTACACCTTC
medium-sized,.,TRBJ1-1,TRBV6-6,CASSYAGWDNTEAFF,TGTGCCAGCAGTTACGCAGGGTGGGATAACACTGAAGCTTTCTTT
.,.,TRBJ1-2,TRBV6-8,CASSPDRSLWYGYTF,TGTGCCAGCAGCCCCGACAGGTCACTTTGGTATGGCTACACCTTC
.,TRBD2,TRBJ2-7,TRBV19,CASSGTSVSYEQYF,TGTGCCAGTAGCGGGACTAGCGTATCCTACGAGCAGTACTTC
.,.,TRBJ1-5,TRBV6-6,CASSDLAGSYQPQHF,TGTGCCAGCAGTGATCTTGCAGGGTCTTATCAGCCCCAGCATTTT
.,TRBD1,TRBJ1-2,TRBV4-2,CASSFNFVDRGYGYTF,TGTGCCAGCAGCTTTAATTTCGTGGACAGGGGCTATGGCTACACCTTC
.,.,TRBJ1-5,TRBV7-7,CASSLARGCCNQPQHF,TGTGCTAGCAGCTTAGCGCGGGGATGTTGCAATCAGCCCCAGCATTTT
.,TRBD1,TRBJ2-7,TRBV7-2,CASTRDRGLYEQYF,TGTGCCAGCACCCGGGACAGGGGGCTCTACGAGCAGTACTTC
few,TRBD2,TRBJ2-1,TRBV9,CASSKGLAGGDEQFF,TGTGCCAGCAGCAAGGGACTAGCTGGGGGGGATGAGCAGTTCTTC
medium-sized,TRBD2,TRBJ2-1,TRBV19,CASSIEAGAYNEQFF,TGTGCCAGTAGTATAGAAGCGGGAGCCTACAATGAGCAGTTCTTC
few,.,TRBJ2-7,TRBV6-9,CASSSPVGGGPYF,TGTGCCAGCAGTTCCCCAGTGGGAGGAGGACCGTACTTC
large,.,TRBJ1-5,TRBV5-5,CASSLEQLRPQHF,TGTGCCAGCAGCTTAGAACAGCTTAGGCCCCAGCATTTT
few,.,TRBJ2-3,TRBV11-3,CASSPGPPLSTDTQYF,TGTGCCAGCAGCCCAGGGCCCCCCCTTAGCACAGATACGCAGTATTTT
.,.,TRBJ1-2,TRBV27,CASSSSLGRSYTF,TGTGCCAGCAGTTCATCCCTGGGCAGGAGCTACACCTTC
.,.,TRBJ2-7,TRBV7-3,CASSFSSNSYEQYF,TGTGCCAGCAGCTTCTCTTCTAACTCCTACGAGCAGTACTTC
few,TRBD2,TRBJ2-7,TRBV7-9,CASSLAAGGSFEQYF,TGTGCCAGCAGCTTAGCGGCGGGAGGGTCTTTCGAGCAGTACTTC
medium-sized,.,TRBJ2-1,TRBV23-1,CASSLRARDEQFF,TGCGCCAGCAGTCTCCGGGCCCGGGATGAGCAGTTCTTC
few,.,TRBJ2-3,TRBV7-9,CASSPGPPLSTDTQYF,TGTGCCAGCAGCCCAGGGCCCCCCCTTAGCACAGATACGCAGTATTTT
.,.,TRBJ2-2,TRBV7-5,CASSSGPTGELFF,TGTGCCAGCAGCTCAGGGCCAACCGGGGAGCTGTTTTTT
medium-sized,TRBD1,TRBJ1-1,TRBV7-9,CASSTRQGVAEAFF,TGTGCCAGCAGCACCCGACAGGGGGTGGCTGAAGCTTTCTTT